This TCR beta chain was sequenced during a study of OX40 agonist ivuxolimab in advanced cancers. Only in-frame clones appear in the TCRdb table, and some are missing; sequencing was by immunoSEQ multiplex PCR. The sample includes tens of thousands of clones, 70% to 90% of them seen just once. Per germline, CDR1 LNHNV and CDR2 YYDKDF (reference sequence). The CDR3 spans 11 residues. V was cut by 5 bases and J by 8 bases, with 6 bases left in between. The sequence derives from an adult with an advanced solid tumor such as melanoma, head and neck, liver or kidney cancer. The material was CD4+ or CD8+ T cells sorted from blood, obtained in a trial of the OX40 agonist ivuxolimab. This chain joins TRBV15 and TRBJ2-2, with D possibly matching TRBD2 (6 bases). CDR3 sequence (DNA): TGTGCCACCAGCGCGGGAGGGGAGCTGTTTTTT. It translates to CATSAGGELFF.